A selection of T cell receptor beta chains follows, all from one sample in a study of blood T cells in healthy people across ages. MiXCR, applied by TCRdb to the 5' RACE reads, yields one record per CDR3 protein. This table has approximately 350,000 distinct CDR3 sequences, about 49% appearing once. The sample consisted of blood. All receptors come from a man aged 60-69 years in good health. CDR3s include the opening cysteine and the closing phenylalanine or tryptophan. The D gene is left open where the match is weak. Size values are once, few and many counts, or a class for expanded clones, and some rows have none.

length: 14
J: TRBJ2-3
size: few
D: TRBD2
V: TRBV20-1
DNA: TGCAGTGTCCGGACTAGCGGGAGGTCAGATACGCAGTATTTT
CDR3: CSVRTSGRSDTQYF

length: 13
J: TRBJ1-2
size: .
D: TRBD1
V: TRBV27
DNA: TGTGCCAGCAGCCCCGGACAGGGCTCTGGCTACACCTTC
CDR3: CASSPGQGSGYTF

length: 16
J: TRBJ2-7
size: .
D: TRBD1
V: TRBV7-9
DNA: TGTGCCAGCAGCAACCGGGACAGGGGTTCCTACAATGAGCAGTACTTC
CDR3: CASSNRDRGSYNEQYF

length: 15
J: TRBJ2-5
size: .
D: TRBD2
V: TRBV9
DNA: TGTGCCAGCAGCGCTACTAGCGGAGACCTTTCCGGGCAGTACTTC
CDR3: CASSATSGDLSGQYF

length: 15
J: TRBJ2-7
size: .
D: .
V: TRBV5-1
DNA: TGCGCCAGCAGCTTGGATGGCAGGGGAACGGGCGAGCAGTACTTC
CDR3: CASSLDGRGTGEQYF

length: 13
J: TRBJ2-5
size: .
D: TRBD1
V: TRBV7-6
DNA: TGTGCCAGCAGCCGGTGGACAGGGGAGACCCAGTACTTC
CDR3: CASSRWTGETQYF

length: 14
J: TRBJ1-2
size: .
D: .
V: TRBV14
DNA: TGTGCCAGCAGCCGCTTTTCGGGGGGCTATGGCTACACCTTC
CDR3: CASSRFSGGYGYTF

length: 20
J: TRBJ2-3
size: .
D: .
V: TRBV5-1
DNA: TGCGCCAGCAGCTTGGCCAAGACAGTTCTTACCTACTCTAGCACAGATACGCAGTATTTT
CDR3: CASSLAKTVLTYSSTDTQYF

length: 15
J: TRBJ1-2
size: once
D: .
V: TRBV7-9
DNA: TGTGCCAGCAGCTCGAGCCCTCAGGGCGGCTATGGCTACACCTTC
CDR3: CASSSSPQGGYGYTF

length: 16
J: TRBJ2-1
size: .
D: TRBD2
V: TRBV7-2
DNA: TGTGCCAGCAGCCGAGGACTAGCGGGAGGGGTAAATGAGCAGTTCTTC
CDR3: CASSRGLAGGVNEQFF

length: 13
J: TRBJ1-1
size: many
D: .
V: TRBV6-5
DNA: TGTGCCAGCAGACGACAGCAGAACACTGAAGCTTTCTTT
CDR3: CASRRQQNTEAFF

length: 15
J: TRBJ1-2
size: .
D: TRBD1
V: TRBV20-1
DNA: TGCAGTGCTAAGGCCGGGGGGACAGGGCACTATGGCTACACCTTC
CDR3: CSAKAGGTGHYGYTF

length: 16
J: TRBJ2-1
size: few
D: TRBD2
V: TRBV7-8
DNA: TGTGCCAGCAGCTTAGGTCGGGAGGGTCCGGGAGGTGAGCAGTTCTTC
CDR3: CASSLGREGPGGEQFF

length: 15
J: TRBJ2-3
size: .
D: TRBD2
V: TRBV5-1
DNA: TGCGCCAGCAGCAGGAGCGGGGGACTCACAGATACGCAGTATTTT
CDR3: CASSRSGGLTDTQYF

length: 16
J: TRBJ1-2
size: .
D: TRBD1
V: TRBV11-2
DNA: TGTGCCAGCAGCTTAGGACATCACGGACAGGGCTATGGCTACACCTTC
CDR3: CASSLGHHGQGYGYTF

length: 17
J: TRBJ2-3
size: .
D: TRBD2
V: TRBV7-2
DNA: TGTGCCAGCAGCTTAATGGGGACTAGCGGGGTCACAGATACGCAGTATTTT
CDR3: CASSLMGTSGVTDTQYF